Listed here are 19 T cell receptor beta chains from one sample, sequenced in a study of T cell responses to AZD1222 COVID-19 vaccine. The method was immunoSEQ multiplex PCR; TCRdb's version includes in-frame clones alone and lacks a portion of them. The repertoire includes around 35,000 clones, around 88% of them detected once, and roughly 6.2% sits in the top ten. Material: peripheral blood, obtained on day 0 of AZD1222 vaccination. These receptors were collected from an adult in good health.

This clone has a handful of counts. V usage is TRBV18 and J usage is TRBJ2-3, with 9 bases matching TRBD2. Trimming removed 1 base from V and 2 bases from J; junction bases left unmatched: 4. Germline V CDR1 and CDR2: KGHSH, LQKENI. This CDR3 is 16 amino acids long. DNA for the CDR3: TGTGCCAGCTCACCACGCCCTAGCGGGACCACAGATACGCAGTATTTT. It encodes CASSPRPSGTTDTQYF.

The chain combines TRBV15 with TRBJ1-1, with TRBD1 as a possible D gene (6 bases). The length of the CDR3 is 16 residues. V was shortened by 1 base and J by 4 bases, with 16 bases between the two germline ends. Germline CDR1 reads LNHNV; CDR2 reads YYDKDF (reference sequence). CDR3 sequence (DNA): TGTGCCACCAGCAGAGCTCAGGGGCTGGGGAGCACTGAAGCTTTCTTT. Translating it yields CATSRAQGLGSTEAFF.

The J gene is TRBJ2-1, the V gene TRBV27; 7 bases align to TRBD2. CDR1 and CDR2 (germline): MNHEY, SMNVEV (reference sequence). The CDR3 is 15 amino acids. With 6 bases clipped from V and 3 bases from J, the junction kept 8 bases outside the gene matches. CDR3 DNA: TGTGCCAGCAGCCCCCTAGCGGCAAACTACAATGAGCAGTTCTTC. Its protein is CASSPLAANYNEQFF.

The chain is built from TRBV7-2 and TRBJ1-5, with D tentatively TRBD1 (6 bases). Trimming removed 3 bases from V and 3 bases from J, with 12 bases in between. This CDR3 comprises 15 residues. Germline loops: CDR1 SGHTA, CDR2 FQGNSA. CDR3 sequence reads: CASSLGGPLNQPQHF. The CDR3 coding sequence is TGTGCCAGCAGCTTGGGGGGGCCCCTCAATCAGCCCCAGCATTTT. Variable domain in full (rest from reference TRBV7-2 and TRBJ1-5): GAGVSQSPSNKVTEKGKDVELRCDPISGHTALYWYRQSLGQGLEFLIYFQGNSAPDKSGLPSDRFSAERTGGSVSTLTIQRTQQEDSAVYLCASSLGGPLNQPQHFGDGTRLSIL.

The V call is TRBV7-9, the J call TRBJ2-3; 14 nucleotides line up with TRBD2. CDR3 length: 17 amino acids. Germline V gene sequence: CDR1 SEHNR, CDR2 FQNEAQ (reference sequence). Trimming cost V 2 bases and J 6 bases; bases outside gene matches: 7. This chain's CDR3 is CASSLYATSGRGDTQYF. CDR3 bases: TGTGCCAGCAGCTTATATGCGACTAGCGGGAGGGGGGATACGCAGTATTTT. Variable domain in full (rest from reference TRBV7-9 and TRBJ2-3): DTGVSQNPRHKITKRGQNVTFRCDPISEHNRLYWYRQTLGQGPEFLTYFQNEAQLEKSRLLSDRFSAERPKGSFSTLEIQRTEQGDSAMYLCASSLYATSGRGDTQYFGPGTRLTVL.

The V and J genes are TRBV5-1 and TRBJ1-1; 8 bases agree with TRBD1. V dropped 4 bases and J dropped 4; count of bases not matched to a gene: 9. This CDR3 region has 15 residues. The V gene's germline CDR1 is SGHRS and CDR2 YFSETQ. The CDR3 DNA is TGCGCCAGCAGCACCTGGACAGGGAAAGGCACTGAAGCTTTCTTT. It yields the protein CASSTWTGKGTEAFF.

The CDR3 region has the DNA TGTGCCAGCAGCCTCTTGGGCAATCAGCCCCAGCATTTT. Translation: CASSLLGNQPQHF. V is TRBV6-2 or TRBV6-3 and J is TRBJ1-5; D is undetermined. The CDR3 runs 13 residues. CDR1 and CDR2 (germline): MNHEY, SVGEGT. Trimming shortened V by 6 bases and J by 2 bases, and 8 bases separated the two germline ends.

In DNA, the CDR3 is TGCGCCAGCAGCCCAGGACAGGGGGCGAAAGGAAACACCATATATTTT. Protein: CASSPGQGAKGNTIYF. V gene TRBV4-1 combines with J gene TRBJ1-3, with 11 bases aligning to TRBD1. CDR1 and CDR2 (germline): MGHRA, YSYEKL. The V gene end was trimmed by 4 bases and the J gene end by 4 bases; junction bases not matched to a gene: 6. This CDR3 is built from 16 residues.

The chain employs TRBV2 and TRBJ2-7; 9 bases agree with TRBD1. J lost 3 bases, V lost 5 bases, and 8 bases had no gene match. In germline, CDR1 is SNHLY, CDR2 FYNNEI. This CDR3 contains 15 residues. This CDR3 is CASSHGQGIGYEQYF. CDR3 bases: TGTGCCAGCAGTCACGGACAGGGGATCGGCTACGAGCAGTACTTC.

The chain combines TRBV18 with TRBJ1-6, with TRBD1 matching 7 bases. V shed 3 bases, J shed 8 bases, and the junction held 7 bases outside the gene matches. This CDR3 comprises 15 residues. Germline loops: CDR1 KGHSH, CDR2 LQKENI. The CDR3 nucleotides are TGTGCCAGCTCACCTCTCGACAGGGAGGATTCACCCCTCCACTTT. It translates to CASSPLDREDSPLHF.

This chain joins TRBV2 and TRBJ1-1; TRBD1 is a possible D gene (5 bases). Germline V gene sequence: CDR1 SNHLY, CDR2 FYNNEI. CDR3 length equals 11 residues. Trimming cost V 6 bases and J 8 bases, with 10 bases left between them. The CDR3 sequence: CASSGKGEAFF. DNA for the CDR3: TGTGCCAGCAGCGGTAAGGGGGAAGCTTTCTTT. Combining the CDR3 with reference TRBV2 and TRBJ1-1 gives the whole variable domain EPEVTQTPSHQVTQMGQEVILRCVPISNHLYFYWYRQILGQKVEFLVSFYNNEISEKSEIFDDQFSVERPDGSNFTLKIRSTKLEDSAMYFCASSGKGEAFFGQGTRLTVV.

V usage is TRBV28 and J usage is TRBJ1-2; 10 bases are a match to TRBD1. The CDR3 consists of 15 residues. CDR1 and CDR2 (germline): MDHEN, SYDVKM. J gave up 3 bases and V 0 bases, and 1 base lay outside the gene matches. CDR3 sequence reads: CASSLWGTGDYGYTF. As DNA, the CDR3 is TGTGCCAGCAGTTTATGGGGGACAGGGGACTATGGCTACACCTTC.

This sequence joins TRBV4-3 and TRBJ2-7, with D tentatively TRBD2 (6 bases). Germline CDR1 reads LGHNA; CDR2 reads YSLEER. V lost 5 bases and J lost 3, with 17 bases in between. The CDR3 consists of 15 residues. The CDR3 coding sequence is TGCGCCAGCAGCATCCGGGACTCCGGGGTCTACGAGCAGTACTTC. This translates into CASSIRDSGVYEQYF.

The CDR3 nucleotides are TGTGCCAGCAGCCCCAGGGGGCTCGGCTATGGCTACACCTTC. This translates into CASSPRGLGYGYTF. This chain uses TRBV5-5 with TRBJ1-2; 8 positions agree with TRBD1. CDR3 length: 14 amino acids. The V gene's germline CDR1 is SGHKS and CDR2 YYEKEE (reference sequence). J lost 4 bases, V lost 4 bases, and 6 bases had no gene match.

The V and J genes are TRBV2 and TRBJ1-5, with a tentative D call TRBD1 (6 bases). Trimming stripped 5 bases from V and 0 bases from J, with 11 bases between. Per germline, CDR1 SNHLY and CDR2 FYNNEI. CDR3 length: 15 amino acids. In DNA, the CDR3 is TGTGCCAGCAGTCCCCAGGGGTTTAGCAATCAGCCCCAGCATTTT. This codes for CASSPQGFSNQPQHF.

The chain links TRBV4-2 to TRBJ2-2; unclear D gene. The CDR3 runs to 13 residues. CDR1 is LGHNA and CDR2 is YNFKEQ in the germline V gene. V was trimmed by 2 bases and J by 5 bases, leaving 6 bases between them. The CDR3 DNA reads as TGTGCCAGCAGCCAACGTGAGACCGGGGAGCTGTTTTTT. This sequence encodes CASSQRETGELFF.

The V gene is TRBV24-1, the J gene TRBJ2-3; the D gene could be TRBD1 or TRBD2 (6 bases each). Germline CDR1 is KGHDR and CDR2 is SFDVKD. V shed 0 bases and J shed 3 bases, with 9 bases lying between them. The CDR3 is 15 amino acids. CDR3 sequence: CATSDLQGGTDTQYF. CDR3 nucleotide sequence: TGTGCCACCAGTGATTTGCAAGGGGGGACAGATACGCAGTATTTT.

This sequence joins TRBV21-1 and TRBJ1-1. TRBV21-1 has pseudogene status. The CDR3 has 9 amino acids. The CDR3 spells CARPFEAFF. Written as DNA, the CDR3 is TGTGCCAGGCCCTTTGAAGCTTTCTTT.

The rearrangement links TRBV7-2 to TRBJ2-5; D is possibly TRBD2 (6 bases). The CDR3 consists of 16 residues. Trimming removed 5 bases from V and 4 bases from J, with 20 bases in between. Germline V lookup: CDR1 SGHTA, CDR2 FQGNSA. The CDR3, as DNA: TGTGCCAGCAGCAACTTCGGGACTCAAGAGGGAGAGACCCAGTACTTC. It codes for CASSNFGTQEGETQYF.